Below, 10 T cell receptor beta chains from the same sample are listed, as sequenced in a study. TCRdb re-called the 5' RACE reads through MiXCR, storing one row per CDR3 protein. Of about 42,000 distinct CDR3 sequences listed, approximately 22% are singletons. Cells sorted as Tregs were CD4+, CD25+ and CD127-/low. Sample: Tregs sorted from blood. The receptors originated from a female donor with breast cancer.

The V call is TRBV5-6, the J call TRBJ2-7, with 7 bases aligning to TRBD2. The CDR3 spans 15 residues. CDR1 is SGHDT, CDR2 YYEEEE, per germline. The trim removed 6 bases at V and 6 bases at J, leaving 15 bases unmatched. The CDR3 loop reads CASIPLASGIGEQYF. DNA for the CDR3: TGTGCCAGCATCCCACTTGCCAGCGGGATAGGCGAGCAGTACTTC.

This clonotype was detected only a few times. In DNA form, the CDR3 reads TGTGCCAGCAGTTTATTGGGGGGCATCGCAGATACGCAGTATTTT. Protein: CASSLLGGIADTQYF. The rearrangement uses TRBV12-3 or TRBV12-4 and TRBJ2-3; the D gene could be TRBD1 or TRBD2 (6 bases each). The CDR3 has 15 amino acids. Deletions cut 2 bases from V and 4 bases from J, with 13 bases between.

The J gene is TRBJ2-7, the V gene TRBV20-1; possibly TRBD2 for D (6 bases). The CDR3 spans 14 residues. V lost 0 bases and J lost 5, with 14 bases in between. CDR1 is DFQATT and CDR2 is SNEGSKA in the germline V gene (reference sequence). The CDR3: CSARDHGGPNEQYF. Written as DNA, the CDR3 is TGCAGTGCTAGAGATCACGGGGGTCCTAACGAGCAGTACTTC.

The J gene is TRBJ1-2, the V gene TRBV5-1; a possible D gene is TRBD1 (6 bases). The germline gives CDR1 SGHRS, CDR2 YFSETQ. The CDR3 spans 13 residues. V lost 1 base and J 6 bases, leaving 10 bases between the germline ends. The CDR3 bases are TGCGCCAGCAGCTTGACAGGGAAAGATGGCTACACCTTC. It is translated as CASSLTGKDGYTF.

This sequence joins TRBV27 and TRBJ2-7, with TRBD2 matching 7 bases. The ends lost 6 bases at V and 4 bases at J; junction bases unmatched: 15. This CDR3 has 16 amino acids. Per the germline V gene, CDR1 is MNHEY and CDR2 is SMNVEV (reference sequence). CDR3 sequence (DNA): TGTGCCAGCAGCCCAAATGGACTAGTGGGGAATTACGAGCAGTACTTC. Its protein is CASSPNGLVGNYEQYF.

The chain is built from TRBV29-1 and TRBJ2-1; TRBD1 agrees at 9 bases. Trimming took 7 bases from V and 6 from J; bases not matched to a gene: 4. The germline V gene has CDR1 SQVTM and CDR2 ANQGSEA. The CDR3 covers 12 residues. The CDR3 loop reads CSGTGEANEQFF. In DNA form, the CDR3 reads TGCAGCGGGACAGGGGAGGCCAATGAGCAGTTCTTC.

In this sample, this clonotype turned up many times. The chain couples TRBV9 to TRBJ1-1; the D is unclear. CDR1 is SGDLS, CDR2 YYNGEE, per germline. Trimming removed 3 bases at V and 0 bases at J, with 6 bases between. The length of the CDR3 is 13 residues. The CDR3 loop is CASSEGMNTEAFF. The CDR3 nucleotides are TGTGCCAGCAGCGAAGGAATGAACACTGAAGCTTTCTTT. The whole variable domain, remainder taken from reference TRBV9 and TRBJ1-1, is DSGVTQTPKHLITATGQRVTLRCSPRSGDLSVYWYQQSLDQGLQFLIQYYNGEERAKGNILERFSAQQFPDLHSELNLSSLELGDSALYFCASSEGMNTEAFFGQGTRLTVV.

This clonotype has ten or more counts. The chain recombines TRBV11-2 with TRBJ2-7; D unresolved. V was clipped by 0 bases and J by 3 bases, with 3 bases between them. Germline V CDR1 and CDR2: SGHAT, FQNNGV. The CDR3 extends over 12 amino acids. CDR3 nucleotides: TGTGCCAGCAGCTTAGATCACTACGAGCAGTACTTC. It translates to CASSLDHYEQYF.

This clonotype was seen more than once but under ten times. The chain recombines TRBV29-1 with TRBJ2-3; 13 nucleotides align to TRBD2. The CDR3 spans 14 residues. The germline V gene has CDR1 SQVTM and CDR2 ANQGSEA. The V segment lost 3 bases and the J segment 4 bases; nucleotides outside the gene matches: 1. CDR3 protein: CSVETSGRSDTQYF. DNA of the CDR3: TGCAGCGTTGAGACTAGCGGGAGGTCAGATACGCAGTATTTT.

DNA for the CDR3: TGCAGTGCTAGAGAAGCAGATCTAACCCAAGAGACCCAGTACTTC. This sequence encodes CSAREADLTQETQYF. This chain connects TRBV20-1 to TRBJ2-5; no definite D call. Looked up from germline, CDR1 is DFQATT and CDR2 is SNEGSKA (reference sequence). V was cut by 0 bases and J by 1 base, with 12 bases left in between. The CDR3 contains 15 residues.